These 30 T cell receptor beta chains came from one sample sequenced in a study of CD4 and CD8 cells across lung adenocarcinoma regions. TCRdb passed the PCR reads through MiXCR, listing each CDR3 protein once. The data contain roughly 24,000 distinct CDR3 sequences, around 52% of them singletons. The specimen was CD4+ T cells from the center of a lung tumor. These TCRs come from a male donor with lung adenocarcinoma. The CD4 and CD8 labels of this study may be unreliable.

This clonotype was observed a handful of times. In DNA form, the CDR3 reads TGTGCCAGCAAAATTGGGACAGGGAAAAATATGCAGTATTTT. It yields the protein CASKIGTGKNMQYF. The genes are TRBV6-1 and TRBJ2-3; the match to TRBD1 covers 9 bases. Germline V gene data show CDR1 as MNHNS and CDR2 as SASEGT. Trimming at V came to 7 bases and at J to 11 bases, leaving 13 bases not matched to a gene. The CDR3 spans 14 residues.

Concerning this clonotype: One end of the junction is discordant with germline, which a read error may explain. J is TRBJ2-3 and V is TRBV4-1; weak D call: TRBD2 (6 bases). The CDR3 length is 16 residues. Germline V gene data show CDR1 as MGHRA and CDR2 as YSYEKL. CDR3 sequence reads: CASTARGGLAQETQYF. In nucleotides, the CDR3 is TGCGCCAGCACGGCCCGGGGAGGCCTAGCTCAAGAGACGCAGTATTTC.

Note on this clonotype: Mismatch with germline at one junction end may stem from a read error. The V call is TRBV6-1, the J call TRBJ2-3, with unresolved D. The CDR3 is 15 amino acids. The V gene's germline CDR1 is MNHNS and CDR2 SASEGT. The DNA for the CDR3 is TGTGCCAGGGGCCACCTAGTGGTGAGCACAGATAAGCAGTATTTT. Protein: CARGHLVVSTDKQYF.

This clonotype was seen a few times. The DNA of the CDR3 is TGTGCCAGCAGCTTAAGGGATGAGCAGTACTTC. It codes for CASSLRDEQYF. The chain carries TRBV7-9 and TRBJ2-1; D gene ambiguous. The J call is uncertain, as TRBJ2-7 better fits the DNA end. The CDR3 length is 11 residues. Germline assignment: CDR1 SEHNR and CDR2 FQNEAQ (reference sequence).

The V call is TRBV15, the J call TRBJ2-3, with D maybe TRBD1 (6 bases). The CDR3 length is 13 residues. The germline V gene has CDR1 LNHNV and CDR2 YYDKDF (reference sequence). V gave up 7 bases and J gave up 2 bases, with 10 bases separating them. CDR3 DNA sequence: TGTGCCACCAAAAGGGACAACACAGATACGCAGTATTTT. It translates to CATKRDNTDTQYF.

V gene TRBV18 combines with J gene TRBJ2-1; TRBD1 matches at 8 bases. There are 15 residues in the CDR3. V was clipped by 3 bases and J by 2 bases; unmatched bases: 3. Germline V gene data show CDR1 as KGHSH and CDR2 as LQKENI. CDR3: CASSPGTGAYNEQFF. The DNA for the CDR3 is TGTGCCAGCTCACCGGGGACAGGAGCCTACAATGAGCAGTTCTTC.

This clonotype showed up many times. Here the CDR3 DNA reads TGTGCTAGTGGTTTAGGAGACAGAGGGAACGAGCAGTACTTC. This sequence encodes CASGLGDRGNEQYF. The chain employs TRBV12-5 and TRBJ2-1; D may match TRBD1 or TRBD2 (5 bases each). The better agreement between TRBJ2-7 and the DNA end casts doubt on the J call. The germline CDR1 and CDR2 sequences are LGHNT and FRNRAP. This CDR3 has 14 residues.

As for this clonotype: This may be a read error, as it is one base from a much larger clone. This rearrangement joins TRBV6-1 to TRBJ2-1, with no clear D. The CDR3 totals 11 residues. Germline-derived CDR1 and CDR2 are MNHNS and SASEGT. V was trimmed by 8 bases and J by 13 bases, leaving 15 bases between them. The CDR3 region is CASSAAETQFF. DNA of the CDR3: TGTGCCAGCTCCGCCGCGGAGACCCAGTTCTTC.

A note on this clonotype: Sequence at one end of the junction differs from germline and may be a read error. The CDR3 here is CASSLSPYDEQFF. The CDR3 nucleotides read TGTGCCAGCAGTTTATCCCCCTACGATGAGCAGTTTTTC. The rearrangement joins TRBV12-3 or TRBV12-4 to TRBJ2-1, with D uncertain. The CDR3 loop spans 13 amino acids.

The chain couples TRBV5-1 to TRBJ2-3; the D gene is possibly TRBD1 (5 bases). The V end was cut by 5 bases, the J end by 9 bases, with 19 bases between. This CDR3 comprises 14 residues. Germline V lookup: CDR1 SGHRS, CDR2 YFSETQ. The CDR3 spells CASRGQVGTNTQYF. The CDR3 DNA reads as TGCGCCAGCAGGGGGCAAGTTGGCACAAACACGCAGTATTTT.

The CDR3 DNA is TGTGCCAGCATCTTCGGGGGGTCCACCGGGACGCAGTATTTT. Translating gives CASIFGGSTGTQYF. The chain employs TRBV6-1 and TRBJ2-3, with 7 bases lining up with TRBD2. V dropped 7 bases and J dropped 9; count of bases not matched to a gene: 13. Germline V gene data show CDR1 as MNHNS and CDR2 as SASEGT. This CDR3 region has 14 residues.

The CDR3 bases are TGTGCCAGCAATACTTTTGAGACTGTGAGCACCGATGAGCAGTATTTT. As protein: CASNTFETVSTDEQYF. V usage is TRBV27 and J usage is TRBJ2-3, with D unclear. Germline V gene lookup returns CDR1 MNHEY and CDR2 SMNVEV (reference sequence). The CDR3 extends over 16 amino acids. V was shortened by 7 bases and J by 11 bases, with 28 bases between the two germline ends.

The V call is TRBV7-2, the J call TRBJ2-1; TRBD2 agrees at 8 bases. The J call may be wrong; the DNA end is better matched by TRBJ2-7. The germline V gene encodes CDR1 SGHTA and CDR2 FQGNSA. CDR3 size: 15 residues. The CDR3 DNA reads TGTGCCAGCAGCTTAGTGGTAGCGGGATCTTTGGAGCAGTACTTC. Residues: CASSLVVAGSLEQYF.

V gene TRBV10-3 combines with J gene TRBJ2-3; perhaps TRBD1 as D (5 bases). The CDR3 is 14 residues long. Germline CDR1 and CDR2: ENHRY and SYGVKD. V shed 8 bases and J shed 11 bases, with 23 bases lying between them. CDR3 loop: CAIPLTGNTGKQYF. The CDR3 DNA is TGTGCCATCCCTCTGACTGGGAACACAGGTAAGCAGTATTTT.

V is TRBV9 and J is TRBJ2-2; D is undetermined. Per germline, CDR1 SGDLS and CDR2 YYNGEE. This CDR3 contains 15 residues. Deletions cut 1 base from V and 11 bases from J, with 18 bases between. The CDR3 region has the DNA TGTGCCAGCAGCGTAACTCATACGCCCTTGGGAGAGCTGTTTTTT. It yields the protein CASSVTHTPLGELFF.

This clonotype has just a few counts. A read error is possible here, since a much larger clone lies one base away. The chain recombines TRBV27 with TRBJ1-1, with TRBD1 as a possible D gene (5 bases). Between the trimmed V and J ends, which lost 8 bases and 2 bases, there was a span of 18 bases. Per germline, CDR1 MNHEY and CDR2 SMNVEV (reference sequence). The CDR3 has 15 amino acids. The CDR3 here is CASGASGLINTEAFF. In DNA form, the CDR3 reads TGTGCCAGCGGGGCATCGGGGCTTATCAACACTGAAGCTTTCTTT.

The chain carries TRBV7-8 and TRBJ2-2, with D perhaps matching TRBD1 (6 bases). Deletions cut 4 bases from V and 3 bases from J, with 12 bases between. The CDR3 is 15 residues long. CDR1 SGHVS and CDR2 FQNEAQ come from the germline V gene. The CDR3 bases are TGTGCCAGCAGCTCCCTCGACAGGTACACCGGGGAGCTGTTTTTT. It specifies CASSSLDRYTGELFF.

This clonotype was recorded once. One end of the junction varies from germline; a read error may be responsible. V is TRBV25-1 and J is TRBJ2-3, with no clear D. This CDR3 is 11 amino acids long. Germline lookup yields CDR1 MGHDK and CDR2 SYGVNS. In nucleotides, the CDR3 is TGTGCCAGCAGTGCAAAAAATATGCAGTACTTT. Its protein product is CASSAKNMQYF.

The V call is TRBV6-1, the J call TRBJ2-2; no definite D call. From germline, CDR1 is MNHNS and CDR2 SASEGT. CDR3 length: 11 residues. V was cut by 9 bases and J by 6 bases, with 8 bases left in between. The CDR3 spells CASIRSGELFF. CDR3 DNA: TGTGCCAGTATTAGGTCCGGGGAGCTGTTTTTT.

V usage is TRBV7-2 and J usage is TRBJ2-7; D is unclear. Germline CDR1 and CDR2: SGHTA and FQGNSA. This CDR3 region has 14 residues. Deletions cut 1 base from V and 0 bases from J, with 7 bases between. CDR3 in DNA: TGTGCCAGCAGCTTAGGTCCCAACTCCTACGAGCAGTACTTC. This codes for CASSLGPNSYEQYF.

This clonotype occurred many times. The CDR3, as DNA: TGTGCCAGCACCTCCGGCTTCGATGAGCAGTTCTTC. It codes for CASTSGFDEQFF. The genes are TRBV7-2 and TRBJ2-1; D ambiguous. CDR3 size: 12 residues. Looked up from germline, CDR1 is SGHTA and CDR2 is FQGNSA. V gave up 7 bases and J gave up 8 bases, with 12 bases separating them.

V usage is TRBV2 and J usage is TRBJ1-1; D gene ambiguous. CDR1 is SNHLY, CDR2 FYNNEI, per germline. Trimming stripped 1 base from V and 1 base from J, with 1 base between. The CDR3 is 12 amino acids. This CDR3 is CASSEGNTEAFF. The CDR3 bases are TGTGCCAGCAGTGAAGGGAACACTGAAGCTTTCTTT.

The chain couples TRBV27 to TRBJ2-1; TRBD2 matches 8 bases. V gave up 5 bases and J gave up 1 base; unmatched junction bases: 7. This CDR3 comprises 16 residues. CDR1 is MNHEY and CDR2 is SMNVEV in the germline V gene (reference sequence). CDR3 DNA: TGTGCCAGCAGTCCCCGGGGACTAGGATCCTACAATGAGCAGTTCTTC. Its translation: CASSPRGLGSYNEQFF.

This clonotype was seen a handful of times. This sequence joins TRBV7-2 and TRBJ2-5; 10 nucleotides align to TRBD2. CDR3 length: 14 residues. Germline V gives CDR1 SGHTA, CDR2 FQGNSA. The V and J ends lost 4 bases and 4 bases, in that order; junction bases with no gene match: 3. CDR3 DNA sequence: TGTGCCAGCAGCTCTAGCGGGAGCAGAGAGACCCAGTACTTC. It codes for CASSSSGSRETQYF.

This sequence joins TRBV10-2 and TRBJ2-1; TRBD2 aligns across 13 bases. CDR3 length: 14 amino acids. Germline V gene data show CDR1 as WSHSY and CDR2 as SAAADI. V dropped 6 bases and J dropped 5; count of bases not matched to a gene: 1. As DNA, the CDR3 is TGCGCCAGCAGGGGACTAGCGGGGAACAATGAGCAGTTCTTC. Protein: CASRGLAGNNEQFF.

With regard to this clonotype: The junction shows a germline mismatch at one end, possibly a read error. CDR3: CASSVGGGGRDQETRYF. CDR3 DNA sequence: TGTGCCAGCAGCGTGGGGGGAGGGGGCCGTGACCAAGAGACGCGGTATTTC. The chain joins TRBV7-3 to TRBJ2-5; D assignment may be TRBD1 or TRBD2 (7 bases each). Germline V gene lookup returns CDR1 SGHTA and CDR2 FQGTGA. The CDR3 has 17 amino acids.

Of note for this clonotype: A single base separates this from a much larger clone, so it may be a read error. The gene calls are TRBV28 and TRBJ2-1; the match to TRBD1 covers 7 bases. The tail of the sequence fits TRBJ2-5 better, so the J call may be wrong. Germline lookup yields CDR1 MDHEN and CDR2 SYDVKM. The length of the CDR3 is 15 residues. CDR3 residues: CASNHTWDSQETQYF. In DNA, the CDR3 is TGTGCCAGCAACCATACATGGGACAGTCAAGAGACCCAGTACTTC.

This clonotype was counted many times. The rearrangement joins TRBV6-6 to TRBJ2-2; 7 positions agree with TRBD1. This CDR3 has 20 residues. CDR1 is MNHNY, CDR2 SVGAGI, per germline (reference sequence). V gave up 2 bases and J gave up 3 bases; unmatched junction bases: 18. CDR3 region: CASSYGPHRGILGYTGELFF. The CDR3 DNA reads TGTGCCAGCAGTTACGGGCCGCACAGGGGCATTCTCGGATACACCGGGGAGCTGTTTTTT.

This chain links TRBV4-2 with TRBJ2-5; perhaps TRBD2 as D (6 bases). CDR1 and CDR2 from the germline V gene are LGHNA and YNFKEQ. The CDR3 has 15 amino acids. V lost 4 bases and J lost 5, with 17 bases in between. CDR3 nucleotide sequence: TGTGCCAGCAGCCCAACCGGGAGTAGGGAGGAGACCCAGTACTTC. It translates to CASSPTGSREETQYF.

This clonotype was found a few times. This chain connects TRBV10-2 to TRBJ2-7; D ambiguous. Germline V gene lookup returns CDR1 WSHSY and CDR2 SAAADI. This CDR3 comprises 14 residues. V was trimmed by 7 bases and J by 2 bases, leaving 15 bases between them. The CDR3 protein is CASTPVGNAYEQYF. Written as DNA, the CDR3 is TGCGCCAGCACCCCGGTAGGAAACGCCTACGAGCAGTACTTC.